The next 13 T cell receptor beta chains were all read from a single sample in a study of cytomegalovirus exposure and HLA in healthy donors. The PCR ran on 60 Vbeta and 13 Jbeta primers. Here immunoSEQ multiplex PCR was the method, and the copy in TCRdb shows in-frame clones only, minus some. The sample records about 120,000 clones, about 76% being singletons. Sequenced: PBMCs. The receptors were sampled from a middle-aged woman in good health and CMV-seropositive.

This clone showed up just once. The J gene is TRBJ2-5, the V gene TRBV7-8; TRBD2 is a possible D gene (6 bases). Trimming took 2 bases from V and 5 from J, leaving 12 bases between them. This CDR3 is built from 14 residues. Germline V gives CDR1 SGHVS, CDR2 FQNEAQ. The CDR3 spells CASSLRASAETQYF. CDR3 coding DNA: TGTGCCAGCAGCTTAAGAGCTAGCGCGGAGACCCAGTACTTC. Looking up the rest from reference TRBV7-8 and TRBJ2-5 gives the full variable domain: GAGVSQSPRYKVAKRGQDVALRCDPISGHVSLFWYQQALGQGPEFLTYFQNEAQLDKSGLPSDRFFAERPEGSVSTLKIQRTQQEDSAVYLCASSLRASAETQYFGPGTRLLVL.

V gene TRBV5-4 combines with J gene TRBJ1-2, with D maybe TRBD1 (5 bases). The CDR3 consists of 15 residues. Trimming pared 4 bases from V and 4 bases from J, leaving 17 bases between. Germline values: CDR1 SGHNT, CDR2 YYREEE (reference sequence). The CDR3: CASSADAGFLYGYTF. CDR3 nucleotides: TGTGCCAGCAGCGCCGATGCAGGGTTCCTCTATGGCTACACCTTC.

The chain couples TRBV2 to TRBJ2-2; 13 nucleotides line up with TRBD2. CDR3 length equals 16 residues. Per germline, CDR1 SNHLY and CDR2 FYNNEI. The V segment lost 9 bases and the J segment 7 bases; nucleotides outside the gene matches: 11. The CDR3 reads CASRRGLAGAFGELFF. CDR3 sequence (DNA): TGTGCCAGTCGCCGAGGACTAGCGGGGGCGTTCGGGGAGCTGTTTTTT.

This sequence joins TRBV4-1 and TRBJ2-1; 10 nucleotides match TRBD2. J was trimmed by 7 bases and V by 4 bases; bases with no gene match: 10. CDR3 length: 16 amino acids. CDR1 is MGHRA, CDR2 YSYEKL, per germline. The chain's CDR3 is CASSPSPAGGYNEQFF. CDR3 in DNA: TGCGCCAGCAGCCCTTCCCCAGCGGGGGGGTATAATGAGCAGTTCTTC.

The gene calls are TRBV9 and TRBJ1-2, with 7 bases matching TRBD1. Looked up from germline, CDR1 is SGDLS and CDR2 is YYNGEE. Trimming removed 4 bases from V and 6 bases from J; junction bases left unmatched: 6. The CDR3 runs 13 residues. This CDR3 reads CASSRPGTDGYTF. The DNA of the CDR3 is TGTGCCAGCAGCCGACCCGGGACAGATGGCTACACCTTC.

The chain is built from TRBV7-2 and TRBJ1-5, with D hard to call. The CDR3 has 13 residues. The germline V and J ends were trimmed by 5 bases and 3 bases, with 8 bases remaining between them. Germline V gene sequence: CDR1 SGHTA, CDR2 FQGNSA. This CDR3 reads CASSPRANQPQHF. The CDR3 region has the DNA TGTGCCAGCAGCCCGCGGGCCAATCAGCCCCAGCATTTT.

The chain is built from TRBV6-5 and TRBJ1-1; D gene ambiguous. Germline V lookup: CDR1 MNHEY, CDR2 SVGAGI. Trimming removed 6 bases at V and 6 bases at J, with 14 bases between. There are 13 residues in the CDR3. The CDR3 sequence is CASRTNRRAEAFF. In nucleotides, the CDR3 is TGTGCCAGCAGGACAAACCGTCGCGCTGAAGCTTTCTTT.

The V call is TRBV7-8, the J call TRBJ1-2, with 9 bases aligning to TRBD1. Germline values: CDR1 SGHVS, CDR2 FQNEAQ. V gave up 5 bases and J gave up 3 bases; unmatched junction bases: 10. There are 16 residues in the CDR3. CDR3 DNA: TGTGCCAGCAGCCCGTTCCGGGACAGGGTACACTATGGCTACACCTTC. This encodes CASSPFRDRVHYGYTF. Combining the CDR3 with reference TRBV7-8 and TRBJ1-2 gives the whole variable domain GAGVSQSPRYKVAKRGQDVALRCDPISGHVSLFWYQQALGQGPEFLTYFQNEAQLDKSGLPSDRFFAERPEGSVSTLKIQRTQQEDSAVYLCASSPFRDRVHYGYTFGSGTRLTVV.

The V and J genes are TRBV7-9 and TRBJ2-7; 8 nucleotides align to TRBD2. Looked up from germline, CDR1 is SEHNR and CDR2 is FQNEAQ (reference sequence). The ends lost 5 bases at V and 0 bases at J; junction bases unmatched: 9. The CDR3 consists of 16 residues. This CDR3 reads CASSPRGVPSSYEQYF. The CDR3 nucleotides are TGTGCCAGCAGCCCGCGGGGGGTCCCGAGCTCCTACGAGCAGTACTTC.

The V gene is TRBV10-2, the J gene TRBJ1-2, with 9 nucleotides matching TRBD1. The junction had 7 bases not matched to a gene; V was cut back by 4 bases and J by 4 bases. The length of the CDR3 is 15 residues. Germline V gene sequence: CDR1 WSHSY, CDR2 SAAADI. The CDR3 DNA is TGCGCCAGCAGTGGGGGACAGGGAGCTTTCTATGGCTACACCTTC. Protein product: CASSGGQGAFYGYTF.

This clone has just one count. The CDR3 reads CASSKEKTGSYNEQFF. The CDR3 region has the DNA TGTGCCAGCAGCAAAGAGAAAACTGGCTCCTACAATGAGCAGTTCTTC. The chain is built from TRBV21-1 and TRBJ2-1; TRBD2 reflects the table's D call only, with no check against the DNA. TRBV21-1 is a pseudogene segment. The CDR3 covers 16 residues.

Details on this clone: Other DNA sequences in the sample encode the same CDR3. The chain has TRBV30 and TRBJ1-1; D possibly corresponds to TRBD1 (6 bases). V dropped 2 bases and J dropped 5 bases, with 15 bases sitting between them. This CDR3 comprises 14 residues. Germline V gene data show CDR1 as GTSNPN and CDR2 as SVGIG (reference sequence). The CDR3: CAWSFRVRGTEAFF. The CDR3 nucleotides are TGTGCCTGGAGTTTCAGGGTCAGGGGAACTGAAGCTTTCTTT.

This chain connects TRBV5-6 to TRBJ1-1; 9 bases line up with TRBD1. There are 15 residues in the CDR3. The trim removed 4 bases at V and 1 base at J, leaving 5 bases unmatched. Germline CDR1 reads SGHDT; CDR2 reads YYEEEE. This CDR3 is CASSRRDRANTEAFF. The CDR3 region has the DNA TGTGCCAGCAGCCGAAGGGACAGGGCGAACACTGAAGCTTTCTTT.